The rows below give T cell receptor beta chains drawn from one sample of a study of T cells expressing NK-cell markers. TCRdb reprocessed the 5' RACE reads; each CDR3 protein has one entry and no DNA is given. The sample's table shows some 390,000 distinct CDR3 sequences. Sequenced sample: blood T cells: a sorted CD56 or NKG2C T cell subset, CD4+ or CD8+ T cells, or bulk PBMC T cells (not recorded which). Receptors originate from a woman in her fifties or sixties in good health. The CDR3 runs from the conserved cysteine through the conserved F or W.

V	J	CDR3
TRBV27	TRBJ2-1	CASSLGERDEQFF
TRBV4-2	TRBJ2-4	CASSETGQGNDIQYF
TRBV5-1	TRBJ2-1	CASSLLGREFYNEQFF
TRBV12-3/TRBV12-4	TRBJ2-2	CASSLLGAGAGELFF
TRBV11-2	TRBJ2-4	CASSSPFRNQLIQYF
TRBV24-1	TRBJ2-3	CATSVTKEERADTQYF
TRBV20-1	TRBJ1-5	CSASIRDGQPQHF
TRBV6-2/TRBV6-3	TRBJ1-1	CASAWRNTEAFF
TRBV12-3/TRBV12-4	TRBJ2-3	CASSPISSVAPDTQYF
TRBV20-1	TRBJ1-5	CRRGTEWNQPQHF
TRBV25-1	TRBJ1-1	CASSPSGLNTEAFF
TRBV12-3/TRBV12-4	TRBJ2-1	CASNIRLAGPSRQFF
TRBV28	TRBJ2-3	CASSSQGPLVTDTQYF
TRBV27	TRBJ1-5	CASSVWADNQPQHF
TRBV2	TRBJ2-7	CASSLQGGEQYF
TRBV4-1	TRBJ2-3	CASSQDDGMTDTQYF
TRBV20-1	TRBJ1-4	CSATGTGLEKLFF
TRBV12-3/TRBV12-4	TRBJ1-3	CASSLPGAPQGTGNTIYF
TRBV12-3/TRBV12-4	TRBJ2-3	CASSLKGLSQYF
TRBV10-3	TRBJ2-3	CAISERPPADTQYF
TRBV5-1	TRBJ2-1	CASSLAPAGVHEQFF
TRBV2	TRBJ2-1	CASSAPGLASYNEQFF